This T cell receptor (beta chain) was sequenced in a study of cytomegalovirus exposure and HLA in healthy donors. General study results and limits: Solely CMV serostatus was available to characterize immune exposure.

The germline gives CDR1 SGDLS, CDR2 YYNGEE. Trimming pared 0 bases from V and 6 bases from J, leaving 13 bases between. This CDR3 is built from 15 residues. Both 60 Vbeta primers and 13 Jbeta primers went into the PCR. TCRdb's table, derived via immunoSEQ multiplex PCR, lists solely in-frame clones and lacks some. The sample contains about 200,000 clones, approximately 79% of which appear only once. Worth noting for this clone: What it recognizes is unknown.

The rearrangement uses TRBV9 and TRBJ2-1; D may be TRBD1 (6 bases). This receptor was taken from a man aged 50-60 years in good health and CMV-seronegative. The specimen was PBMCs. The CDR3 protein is CASSVDNSRGNEQFF. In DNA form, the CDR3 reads TGTGCCAGCAGCGTAGACAATTCCAGGGGCAATGAGCAGTTCTTC.